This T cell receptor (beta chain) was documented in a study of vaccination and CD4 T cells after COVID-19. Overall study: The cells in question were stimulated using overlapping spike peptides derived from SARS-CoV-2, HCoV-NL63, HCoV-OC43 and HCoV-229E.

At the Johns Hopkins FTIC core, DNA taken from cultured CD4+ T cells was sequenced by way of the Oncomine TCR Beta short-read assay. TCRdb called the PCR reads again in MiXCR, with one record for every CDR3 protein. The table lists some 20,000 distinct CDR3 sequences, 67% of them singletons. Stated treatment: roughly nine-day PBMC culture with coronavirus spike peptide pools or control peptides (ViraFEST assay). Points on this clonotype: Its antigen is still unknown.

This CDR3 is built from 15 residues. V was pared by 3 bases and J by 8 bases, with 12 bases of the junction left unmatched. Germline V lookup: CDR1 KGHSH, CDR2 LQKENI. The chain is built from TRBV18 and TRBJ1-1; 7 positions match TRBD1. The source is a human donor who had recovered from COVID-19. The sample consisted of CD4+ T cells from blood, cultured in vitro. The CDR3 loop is CASSPLGQMNREAFF. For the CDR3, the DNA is TGTGCCAGCTCACCCCTGGGACAGATGAACAGGGAAGCTTTCTTT.